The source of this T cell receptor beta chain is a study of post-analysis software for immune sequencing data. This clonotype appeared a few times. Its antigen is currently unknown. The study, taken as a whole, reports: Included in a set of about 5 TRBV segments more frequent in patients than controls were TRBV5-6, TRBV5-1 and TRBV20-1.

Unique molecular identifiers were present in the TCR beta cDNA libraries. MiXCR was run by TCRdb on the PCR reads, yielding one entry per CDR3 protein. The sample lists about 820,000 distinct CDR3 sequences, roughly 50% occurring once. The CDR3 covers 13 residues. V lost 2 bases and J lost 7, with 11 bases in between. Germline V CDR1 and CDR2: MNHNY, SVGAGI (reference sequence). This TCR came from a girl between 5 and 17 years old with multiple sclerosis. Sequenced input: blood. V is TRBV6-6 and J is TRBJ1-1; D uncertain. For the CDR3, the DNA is TGTGCCAGCAGTTACCCTGGACGGAATGAAGCTTTCTTT. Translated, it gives CASSYPGRNEAFF.